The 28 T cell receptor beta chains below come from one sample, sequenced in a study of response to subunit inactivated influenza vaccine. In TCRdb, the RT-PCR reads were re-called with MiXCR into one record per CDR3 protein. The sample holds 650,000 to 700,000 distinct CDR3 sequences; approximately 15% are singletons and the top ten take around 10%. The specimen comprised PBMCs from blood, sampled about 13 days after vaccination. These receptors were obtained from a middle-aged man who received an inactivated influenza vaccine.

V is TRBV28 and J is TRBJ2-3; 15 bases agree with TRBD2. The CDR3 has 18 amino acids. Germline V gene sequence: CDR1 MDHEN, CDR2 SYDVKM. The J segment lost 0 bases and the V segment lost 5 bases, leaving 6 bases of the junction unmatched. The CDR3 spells CASSAGLAGGTSTDTQYF. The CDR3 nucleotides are TGTGCCAGCAGTGCGGGACTAGCGGGGGGCACTAGCACAGATACGCAGTATTTT.

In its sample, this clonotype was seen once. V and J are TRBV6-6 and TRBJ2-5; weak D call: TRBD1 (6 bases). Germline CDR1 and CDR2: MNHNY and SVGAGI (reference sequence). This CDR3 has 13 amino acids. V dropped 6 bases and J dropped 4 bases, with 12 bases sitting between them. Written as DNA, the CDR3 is TGTGCCAGCAGCAGACAGGTGGGAGAGACCCAGTACTTC. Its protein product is CASSRQVGETQYF.

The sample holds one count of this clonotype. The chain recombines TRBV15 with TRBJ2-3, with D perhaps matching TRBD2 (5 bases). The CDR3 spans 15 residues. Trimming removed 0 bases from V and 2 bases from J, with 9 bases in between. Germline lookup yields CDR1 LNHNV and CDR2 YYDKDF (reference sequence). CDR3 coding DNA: TGTGCCACCAGCAGAGATTTTAGCGCCACAGATACGCAGTATTTT. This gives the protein CATSRDFSATDTQYF.

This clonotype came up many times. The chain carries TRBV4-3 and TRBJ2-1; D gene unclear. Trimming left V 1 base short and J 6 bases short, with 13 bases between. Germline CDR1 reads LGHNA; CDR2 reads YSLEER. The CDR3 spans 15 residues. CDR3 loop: CASSQGGSLPNEQFF. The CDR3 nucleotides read TGCGCCAGCAGCCAAGGCGGCTCCCTGCCCAATGAGCAGTTCTTC.

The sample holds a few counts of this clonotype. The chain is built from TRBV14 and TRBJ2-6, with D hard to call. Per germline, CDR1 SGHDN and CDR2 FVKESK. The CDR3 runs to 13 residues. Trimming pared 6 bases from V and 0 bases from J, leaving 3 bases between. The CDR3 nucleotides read TGTGCCAGCAGGCGCTCTGGGGCCAACGTCCTGACTTTC. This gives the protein CASRRSGANVLTF.

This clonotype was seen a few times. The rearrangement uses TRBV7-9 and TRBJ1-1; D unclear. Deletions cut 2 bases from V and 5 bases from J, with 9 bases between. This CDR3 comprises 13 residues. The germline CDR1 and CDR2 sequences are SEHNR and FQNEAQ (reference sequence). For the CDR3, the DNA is TGTGCCAGCAGCTTAAAATCCGAGACTGAAGCTTTCTTT. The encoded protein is CASSLKSETEAFF.

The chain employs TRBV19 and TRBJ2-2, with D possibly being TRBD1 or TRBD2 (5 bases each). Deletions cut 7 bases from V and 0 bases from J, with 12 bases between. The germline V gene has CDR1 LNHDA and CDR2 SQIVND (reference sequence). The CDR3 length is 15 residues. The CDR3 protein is CASMVGTSNTGELFF. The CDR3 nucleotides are TGTGCCAGTATGGTGGGGACCTCGAACACCGGGGAGCTGTTTTTT.

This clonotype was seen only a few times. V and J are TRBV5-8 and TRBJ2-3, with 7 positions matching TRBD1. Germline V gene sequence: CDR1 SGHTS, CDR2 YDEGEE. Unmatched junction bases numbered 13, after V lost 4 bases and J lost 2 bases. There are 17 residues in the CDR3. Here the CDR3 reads CASSPYWGTENTDTQYF. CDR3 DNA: TGTGCCAGCAGCCCTTATTGGGGGACAGAGAACACAGATACGCAGTATTTT.

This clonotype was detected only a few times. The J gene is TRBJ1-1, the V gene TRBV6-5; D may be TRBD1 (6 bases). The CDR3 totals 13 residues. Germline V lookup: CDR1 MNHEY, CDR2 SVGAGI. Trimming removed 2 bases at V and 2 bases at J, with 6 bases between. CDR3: CASSYGTNTEAFF. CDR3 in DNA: TGTGCCAGCAGTTACGGGACAAACACTGAAGCTTTCTTT.

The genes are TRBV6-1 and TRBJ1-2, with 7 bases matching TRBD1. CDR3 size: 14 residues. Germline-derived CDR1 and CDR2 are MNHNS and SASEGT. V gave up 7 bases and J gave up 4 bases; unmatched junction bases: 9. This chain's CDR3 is CASTLMGQIYGYTF. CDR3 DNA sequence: TGTGCCAGCACCTTGATGGGACAGATCTATGGCTACACCTTC.

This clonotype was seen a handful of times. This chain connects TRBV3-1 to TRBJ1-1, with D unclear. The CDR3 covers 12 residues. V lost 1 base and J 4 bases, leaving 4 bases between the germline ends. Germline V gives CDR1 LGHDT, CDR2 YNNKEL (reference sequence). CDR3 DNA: TGTGCCAGCAGCCAAGTACGCACTGAAGCTTTCTTT. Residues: CASSQVRTEAFF.

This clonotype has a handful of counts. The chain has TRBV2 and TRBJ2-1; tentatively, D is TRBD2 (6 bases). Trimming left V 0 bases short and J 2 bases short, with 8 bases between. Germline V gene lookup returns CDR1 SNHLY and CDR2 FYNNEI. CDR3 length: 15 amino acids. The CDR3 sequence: CASSEAGGAYNEQFF. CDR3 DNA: TGTGCCAGCAGTGAAGCGGGAGGAGCCTACAATGAGCAGTTCTTC.

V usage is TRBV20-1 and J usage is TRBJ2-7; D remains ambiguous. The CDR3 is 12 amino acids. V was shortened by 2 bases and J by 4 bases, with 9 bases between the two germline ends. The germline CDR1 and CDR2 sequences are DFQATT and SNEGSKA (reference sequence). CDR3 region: CSARIVRYEQYF. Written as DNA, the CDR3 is TGCAGTGCTAGAATAGTCAGATACGAGCAGTACTTC.

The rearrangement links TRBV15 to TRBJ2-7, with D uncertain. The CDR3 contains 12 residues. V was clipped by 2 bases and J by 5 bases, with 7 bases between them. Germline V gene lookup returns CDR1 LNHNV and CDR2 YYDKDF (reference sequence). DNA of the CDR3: TGTGCCACCAGCAGACCACAGAACGAGCAGTACTTC. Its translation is CATSRPQNEQYF.

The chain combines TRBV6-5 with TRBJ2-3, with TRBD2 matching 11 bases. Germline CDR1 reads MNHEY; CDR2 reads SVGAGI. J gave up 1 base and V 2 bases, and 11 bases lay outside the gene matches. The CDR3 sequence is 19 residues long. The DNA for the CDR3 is TGTGCCAGCAGTTACGGTAGCGGGGGGGCTTTTATGGGCACAGATACGCAGTATTTT. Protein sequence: CASSYGSGGAFMGTDTQYF.

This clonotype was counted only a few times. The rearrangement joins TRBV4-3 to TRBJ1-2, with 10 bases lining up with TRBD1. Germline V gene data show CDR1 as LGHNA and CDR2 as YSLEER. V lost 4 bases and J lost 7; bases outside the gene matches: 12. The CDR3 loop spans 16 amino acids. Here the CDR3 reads CASSLGTRQGAGGYTF. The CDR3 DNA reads TGCGCCAGCAGCCTCGGAACCCGACAGGGGGCAGGTGGCTACACCTTC.

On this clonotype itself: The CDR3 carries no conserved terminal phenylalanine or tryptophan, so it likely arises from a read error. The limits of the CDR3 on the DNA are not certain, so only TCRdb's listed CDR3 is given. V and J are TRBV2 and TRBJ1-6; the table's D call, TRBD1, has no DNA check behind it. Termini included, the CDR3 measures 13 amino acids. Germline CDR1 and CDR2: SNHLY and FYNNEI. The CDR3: CASSKTYRDPDTV.

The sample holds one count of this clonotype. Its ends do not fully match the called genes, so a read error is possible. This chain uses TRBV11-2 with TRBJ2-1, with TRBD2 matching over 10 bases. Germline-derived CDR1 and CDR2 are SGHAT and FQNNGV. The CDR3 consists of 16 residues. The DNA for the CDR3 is TGTGTCAGCAGCTTAACTATAGCGGGGGGTTACAATGAGCAGTTCTTC. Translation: CVSSLTIAGGYNEQFF.

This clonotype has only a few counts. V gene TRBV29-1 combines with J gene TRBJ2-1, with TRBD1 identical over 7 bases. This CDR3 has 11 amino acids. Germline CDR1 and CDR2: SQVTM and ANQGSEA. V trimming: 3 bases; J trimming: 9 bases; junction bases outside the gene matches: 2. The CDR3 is CSVDPGGEQFF. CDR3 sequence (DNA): TGCAGCGTTGATCCAGGGGGTGAGCAGTTCTTC.

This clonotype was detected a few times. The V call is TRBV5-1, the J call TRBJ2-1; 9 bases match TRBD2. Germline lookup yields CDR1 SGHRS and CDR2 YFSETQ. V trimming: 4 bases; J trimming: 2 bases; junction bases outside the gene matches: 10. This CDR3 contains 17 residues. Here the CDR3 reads CASSVALAGVPYNEQFF. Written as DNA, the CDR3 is TGCGCCAGCAGCGTAGCATTAGCGGGAGTGCCCTACAATGAGCAGTTCTTC. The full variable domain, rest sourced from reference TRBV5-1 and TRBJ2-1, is KAGVTQTPRYLIKTRGQQVTLSCSPISGHRSVSWYQQTPGQGLQFLFEYFSETQRNKGNFPGRFSGRQFSNSRSEMNVSTLELGDSALYLCASSVALAGVPYNEQFFGPGTRLTVL.

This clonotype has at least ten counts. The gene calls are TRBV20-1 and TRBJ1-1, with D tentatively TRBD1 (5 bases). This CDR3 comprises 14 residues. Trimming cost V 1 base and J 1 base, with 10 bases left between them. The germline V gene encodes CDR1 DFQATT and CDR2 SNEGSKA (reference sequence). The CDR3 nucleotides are TGCAGTGCTAGAGTCGGGACCGCGAACACTGAAGCTTTCTTT. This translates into CSARVGTANTEAFF.

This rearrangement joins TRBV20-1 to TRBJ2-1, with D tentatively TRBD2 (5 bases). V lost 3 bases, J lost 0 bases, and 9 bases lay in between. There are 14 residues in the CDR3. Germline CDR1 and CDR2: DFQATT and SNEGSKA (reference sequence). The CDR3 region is CSARLAISYNEQFF. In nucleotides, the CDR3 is TGCAGTGCTAGGCTAGCTATCTCCTACAATGAGCAGTTCTTC.

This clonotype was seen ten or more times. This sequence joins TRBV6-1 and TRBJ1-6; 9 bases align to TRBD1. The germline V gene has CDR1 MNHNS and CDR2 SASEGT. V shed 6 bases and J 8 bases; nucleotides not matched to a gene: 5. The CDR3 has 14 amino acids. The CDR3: CASREGQGDSPLHF. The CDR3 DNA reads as TGTGCCAGCAGAGAGGGACAGGGAGATTCACCCCTCCACTTT.

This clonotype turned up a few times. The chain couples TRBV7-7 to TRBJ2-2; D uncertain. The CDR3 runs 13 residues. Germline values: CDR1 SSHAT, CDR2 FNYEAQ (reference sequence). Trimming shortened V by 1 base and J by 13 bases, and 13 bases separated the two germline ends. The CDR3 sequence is CASSLGTGGPLFF. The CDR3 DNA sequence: TGTGCCAGCAGCTTAGGTACGGGTGGACCGCTGTTTTTT.

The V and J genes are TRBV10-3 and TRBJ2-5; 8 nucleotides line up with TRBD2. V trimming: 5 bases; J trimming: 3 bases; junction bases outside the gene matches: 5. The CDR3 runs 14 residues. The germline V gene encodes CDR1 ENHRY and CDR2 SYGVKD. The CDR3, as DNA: TGTGCCATCAGTACCAGCGGGGGAGAAGAGACCCAGTACTTC. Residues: CAISTSGGEETQYF.

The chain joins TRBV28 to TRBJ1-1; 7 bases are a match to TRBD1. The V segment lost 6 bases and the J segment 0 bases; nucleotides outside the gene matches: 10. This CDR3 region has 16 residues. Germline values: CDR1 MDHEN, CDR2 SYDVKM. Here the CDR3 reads CASSPPRGIMNTEAFF. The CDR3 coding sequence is TGTGCCAGCAGCCCCCCCAGGGGGATCATGAACACTGAAGCTTTCTTT.

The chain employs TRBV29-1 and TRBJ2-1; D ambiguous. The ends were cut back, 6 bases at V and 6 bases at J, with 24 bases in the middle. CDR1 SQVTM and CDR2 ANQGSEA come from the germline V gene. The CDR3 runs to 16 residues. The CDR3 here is CSVVTPKSTISNEQFF. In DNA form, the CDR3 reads TGCAGCGTGGTCACACCAAAAAGTACAATTTCCAATGAGCAGTTCTTC.

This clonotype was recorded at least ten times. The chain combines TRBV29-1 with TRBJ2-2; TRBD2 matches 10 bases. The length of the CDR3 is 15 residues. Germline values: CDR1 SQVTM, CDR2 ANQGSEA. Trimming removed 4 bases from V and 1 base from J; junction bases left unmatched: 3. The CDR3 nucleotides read TGCAGCGTTGCGGGGACTAGCGAGAACACCGGGGAGCTGTTTTTT. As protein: CSVAGTSENTGELFF.